This T cell receptor (beta chain) was captured in a study of T cell repertoires in cytomegalovirus infection. Overall study context: CMV infection plus the matching HLA type was flagged by public TCR beta signatures. Regarding the study as a whole: Pooled public TCR beta family frequency picked out CMV carriers with the relevant HLA. The response measured ex vivo was dominated by TCR beta clonotypes (HLA-C-restricted and CMV-specific).

A note on this clonotype: The antigen is undetermined.

TCRdb redid the calling of the reads with MiXCR, one entry per CDR3 protein. The table records fewer than 700,000 distinct CDR3 sequences, roughly 24% of them present only once. This sequence originates from a human donor in good health (CMV status not recorded). Some clones in this sample may be carry-over from other donors' samples. Source material: CD8+ T cells from PBMCs.

DNA of the CDR3: TGTGCCAGCAGCCACAGGGACCTCACCTACGAGCAGTACGTC. It translates to CASSHRDLTYEQYV. The chain links TRBV14 to TRBJ2-7; the D gene could be TRBD1 or TRBD2 (5 bases each). Trimming removed 3 bases from V and 2 bases from J, with 11 bases in between. The CDR3 covers 14 residues. Germline loops: CDR1 SGHDN, CDR2 FVKESK.